One sample yielded the 26 T cell receptor beta chains listed below, sequenced in a study of cytomegalovirus exposure and HLA in healthy donors. 60 Vbeta and 13 Jbeta primers were used in PCR. TCRdb's copy holds only in-frame clones and misses some; the assay was immunoSEQ multiplex PCR. The table lists about 250,000 clones, 72% of them singletons. The source material was PBMCs. The receptors derive from a female donor in good health and CMV-seronegative.

The chain's CDR3 is CASGRQALNTEAFF. CDR3 bases: TGTGCCAGCGGCCGGCAGGCACTTAACACTGAAGCTTTCTTT. This chain uses TRBV6-6 with TRBJ1-1; D not resolved. The CDR3 covers 14 residues. V was shortened by 8 bases and J by 2 bases, with 15 bases between the two germline ends. Germline V gene sequence: CDR1 MNHNY, CDR2 SVGAGI (reference sequence).

This clone was picked up a small number of times. DNA of the CDR3: TGTGCCAGCAGTGACCCTCGAAGGAGACAGGGTTGCACCTTC. Encoded protein: CASSDPRRRQGCTF. The chain carries TRBV2 and TRBJ1-2; 7 bases fit TRBD1. V was clipped by 3 bases and J by 13 bases; unmatched bases: 14. The CDR3 contains 14 residues. Germline CDR1 and CDR2: SNHLY and FYNNEI.

The rearrangement links TRBV4-1 to TRBJ2-7; 9 bases line up with TRBD2. CDR3 length: 15 amino acids. Germline V gene lookup returns CDR1 MGHRA and CDR2 YSYEKL. V shed 2 bases, J shed 3 bases, and the junction held 5 bases outside the gene matches. CDR3 loop: CASSQSGTSIYEQYF. Written as DNA, the CDR3 is TGCGCCAGCAGCCAATCCGGGACTAGCATCTACGAGCAGTACTTC.

The sample holds a few counts of this clone. V and J are TRBV29-1 and TRBJ1-1; the D is unclear. The germline V gene encodes CDR1 SQVTM and CDR2 ANQGSEA. Deletions cut 8 bases from V and 3 bases from J, with 16 bases between. CDR3 length: 13 residues. CDR3 in amino acids: CSSKPGSDTEAFF. CDR3 DNA: TGCAGCTCAAAACCGGGGAGTGACACTGAAGCTTTCTTT.

CDR3 in DNA: TGTGCCAGCAGTGCACGACAGGGGTCCTACAATGAGCAGTTCTTC. Protein sequence: CASSARQGSYNEQFF. This chain joins TRBV2 and TRBJ2-1, with TRBD1 matching 8 bases. The CDR3 sequence is 15 residues long. The trim removed 4 bases at V and 1 base at J, leaving 3 bases unmatched. The germline V gene encodes CDR1 SNHLY and CDR2 FYNNEI.

The chain links TRBV14 to TRBJ2-7; D perhaps matches TRBD2 (6 bases). Germline V gene sequence: CDR1 SGHDN, CDR2 FVKESK. The V and J ends lost 3 bases and 7 bases respectively, with 16 bases between them. The length of the CDR3 is 14 residues. The DNA for the CDR3 is TGTGCCAGCAGCCACCGGACCGAGGGAGGTGAGCAGTACTTC. It translates to CASSHRTEGGEQYF.

The V gene is TRBV28, the J gene TRBJ1-1; 7 nucleotides align to TRBD1. This CDR3 is built from 11 residues. Unmatched junction bases numbered 4, after V lost 4 bases and J lost 11 bases. Germline V gene sequence: CDR1 MDHEN, CDR2 SYDVKM. CDR3 nucleotide sequence: TGTGCCAGCAGTTATGACAGGGCGGCTTTCTTT. It is translated as CASSYDRAAFF.

V gene TRBV4-1 combines with J gene TRBJ2-2, with TRBD2 identical over 7 bases. The CDR3 covers 15 residues. Trimming at V came to 2 bases and at J to 9 bases, leaving 9 bases not matched to a gene. CDR1 and CDR2 from the germline V gene are MGHRA and YSYEKL. CDR3 amino acids: CASSQSSAGVRELFF. The CDR3 DNA follows: TGCGCCAGCAGCCAATCTTCTGCGGGAGTCCGGGAGCTGTTTTTT.

The chain recombines TRBV5-1 with TRBJ2-1, with 9 bases identical to TRBD1. The trim removed 4 bases at V and 7 bases at J, leaving 12 bases unmatched. This CDR3 spans 16 amino acids. Germline V gene data show CDR1 as SGHRS and CDR2 as YFSETQ. CDR3 DNA: TGCGCCAGCAGCCCGCTGCTGGGACAGGGCCCTAATGAGCAGTTCTTC. It codes for CASSPLLGQGPNEQFF. The complete variable domain, with remaining parts taken from reference TRBV5-1 and TRBJ2-1, reads KAGVTQTPRYLIKTRGQQVTLSCSPISGHRSVSWYQQTPGQGLQFLFEYFSETQRNKGNFPGRFSGRQFSNSRSEMNVSTLELGDSALYLCASSPLLGQGPNEQFFGPGTRLTVL.

As concerns this clone: At one end the junction does not follow the germline gene, possibly because of a read error. The chain employs TRBV7-9 and TRBJ1-1; TRBD1 aligns across 9 bases. The germline CDR1 and CDR2 sequences are SEHNR and FQNEAQ (reference sequence). This CDR3 spans 16 amino acids. The CDR3 DNA follows: TGTTCCAGCAGCCAGGGACAGGGAGGTAGGAACACTGAAGCTTTCTTT. It encodes CSSSQGQGGRNTEAFF. Supplemented by reference TRBV7-9 and TRBJ1-1, the full variable domain reads DTGVSQNPRHKITKRGQNVTFRCDPISEHNRLYWYRQTLGQGPEFLTYFQNEAQLEKSRLLSDRFSAERPKGSFSTLEIQRTEQGDSAMYLCSSSQGQGGRNTEAFFGQGTRLTVV.

This clone was seen only once. In the same sample, other DNA sequences code for this CDR3. The chain recombines TRBV5-6 with TRBJ2-5, with D unresolved. Germline lookup yields CDR1 SGHDT and CDR2 YYEEEE. The CDR3 runs to 11 residues. Trimming cost V 2 bases and J 5 bases, with 4 bases left between them. CDR3 amino acids: CASSFQETQYF. The CDR3 DNA reads as TGTGCCAGCAGCTTTCAGGAGACCCAGTACTTC.

The V gene is TRBV7-8, the J gene TRBJ2-3; 7 nucleotides line up with TRBD2. V gave up 5 bases and J gave up 2 bases; unmatched junction bases: 4. The CDR3 consists of 14 residues. Germline-derived CDR1 and CDR2 are SGHVS and FQNEAQ. CDR3 bases: TGTGCCAGCAGCCCGGGAGGACTCACAGATACGCAGTATTTT. Encoded protein: CASSPGGLTDTQYF.

The gene calls are TRBV28 and TRBJ1-1, with D maybe TRBD1 (5 bases). Trimming removed 11 bases at V and 0 bases at J, with 10 bases between. The CDR3 runs to 12 residues. Germline V lookup: CDR1 MDHEN, CDR2 SYDVKM. CDR3 nucleotide sequence: TGTGCCGTGGGGCTCTTGAACACTGAAGCTTTCTTT. This codes for CAVGLLNTEAFF. Using reference TRBV28 and TRBJ1-1 for the parts outside the CDR3, the full variable domain is DVKVTQSSRYLVKRTGEKVFLECVQDMDHENMFWYRQDPGLGLRLIYFSYDVKMKEKGDIPEGYSVSREKKERFSLILESASTNQTSMYLCAVGLLNTEAFFGQGTRLTVV.

The chain carries TRBV7-6 and TRBJ1-2, with D possibly matching TRBD1 (5 bases). Germline assignment: CDR1 SGHVS and CDR2 FNYEAQ. The CDR3 length is 15 residues. V dropped 1 base and J dropped 13 bases, with 22 bases sitting between them. The CDR3 region has the DNA TGTGCCAGCAGCTTAGGGTCAGGGAGGGGAATGCCGGGCACCTTC. It specifies CASSLGSGRGMPGTF.

V and J are TRBV27 and TRBJ2-3, with 8 bases fitting TRBD2. The J segment lost 2 bases and the V segment lost 6 bases, leaving 10 bases of the junction unmatched. This CDR3 contains 16 residues. Germline V gene lookup returns CDR1 MNHEY and CDR2 SMNVEV (reference sequence). CDR3 DNA: TGTGCCAGCAGCAGGACTAGCTCCGGCTTCACAGATACGCAGTATTTT. Its translation: CASSRTSSGFTDTQYF.

The chain couples TRBV11-2 to TRBJ2-3; 8 bases map to TRBD2. Trimming cost V 3 bases and J 6 bases; bases outside gene matches: 5. This CDR3 contains 14 residues. Germline V gene lookup returns CDR1 SGHAT and CDR2 FQNNGV. In DNA, the CDR3 is TGTGCCAGCAGCTTCACTAGCGGCCGGGATACGCAGTATTTT. Translation: CASSFTSGRDTQYF.

The chain uses TRBV6-5 and TRBJ2-3, with 8 positions matching TRBD2. This CDR3 is 14 amino acids long. Germline lookup yields CDR1 MNHEY and CDR2 SVGAGI. With V trimmed by 6 bases and J by 2 bases, 4 bases remained unmatched. The CDR3 region is CASRIAGNTDTQYF. CDR3 nucleotides: TGTGCCAGCAGAATAGCGGGAAACACAGATACGCAGTATTTT.

The V and J genes are TRBV7-6 and TRBJ2-3; TRBD1 is a possible D gene (5 bases). CDR3 length: 16 amino acids. Deletions cut 5 bases from V and 6 bases from J, with 21 bases between. Germline loops: CDR1 SGHVS, CDR2 FNYEAQ. The CDR3 is CASSKTGIQISDTQYF. The CDR3 DNA reads as TGTGCCAGCAGCAAAACAGGAATACAGATTTCGGATACGCAGTATTTT.

This clone has just one count. An end of the junction does not agree with germline; a read error may underlie this. The J gene is TRBJ1-4, the V gene TRBV6-1; 8 nucleotides match TRBD1. CDR3 length: 12 residues. CDR1 and CDR2 from the germline V gene are MNHNS and SASEGT. DNA of the CDR3: TGTGCCACCGTGGACAGGGTTCCTCTGTGGACATTT. Residues: CATVDRVPLWTF.

The CDR3 coding sequence is TGTGCCAGCAGTTTAAAGGGGGGGGCTTACGGGCAGTTCTTC. Translated: CASSLKGGAYGQFF. The genes are TRBV28 and TRBJ2-1, with D possibly being TRBD2 (7 bases). Germline V gene lookup returns CDR1 MDHEN and CDR2 SYDVKM. Between the trimmed V and J ends, which lost 2 bases and 12 bases, there was a span of 17 bases. The CDR3 consists of 14 residues.

This chain joins TRBV10-3 and TRBJ2-7, with D maybe TRBD2 (5 bases). This CDR3 spans 14 amino acids. CDR1 is ENHRY, CDR2 SYGVKD, per germline. The germline V and J ends were trimmed by 8 bases and 0 bases, with 14 bases remaining between them. The DNA of the CDR3 is TGTGCCATCCGGCCGGAAGGGAGCTCCTACGAGCAGTACTTC. This translates into CAIRPEGSSYEQYF.

The chain recombines TRBV7-9 with TRBJ2-3, with 9 bases lining up with TRBD2. The CDR3 is made up of 15 amino acids. Germline CDR1 SEHNR, CDR2 FQNEAQ (reference sequence). V shed 4 bases, J shed 5 bases, and the junction held 7 bases outside the gene matches. The CDR3 region is CASSSLAGVGDTQYF. CDR3 bases: TGTGCCAGCAGCTCATTAGCGGGAGTTGGAGATACGCAGTATTTT.

The genes are TRBV11-3 and TRBJ2-2; perhaps TRBD2 as D (7 bases). The CDR3 has 16 amino acids. V gave up 3 bases and J gave up 3 bases, with 14 bases separating them. Germline V gene data show CDR1 as SGHNT and CDR2 as YENEEA. This CDR3 is CASSLGGGGDTGELFF. The CDR3 DNA follows: TGTGCCAGCAGCTTGGGCGGGGGCGGGGACACCGGGGAGCTGTTTTTT.

The CDR3 DNA sequence: TGTGCCAGCAGAGACCAGGACACGAGCAATCAGCCCCAGCATTTT. Encoded protein: CASRDQDTSNQPQHF. V usage is TRBV2 and J usage is TRBJ1-5, with a possible D match to TRBD1 (5 bases). Per the germline V gene, CDR1 is SNHLY and CDR2 is FYNNEI. The CDR3 runs 15 residues. V was trimmed by 6 bases and J by 1 base, leaving 13 bases between them.

V gene TRBV19 combines with J gene TRBJ2-7; D is possibly TRBD2 (6 bases). Germline lookup yields CDR1 LNHDA and CDR2 SQIVND (reference sequence). This CDR3 spans 14 amino acids. Trimming took off 6 bases at V and 7 bases at J, with 19 bases between the two ends. The CDR3 reads CASRAQGGTGEQYF. For the CDR3, the DNA is TGTGCCAGTAGGGCCCAGGGCGGGACGGGGGAGCAGTACTTC. Full variable domain (remainder filled in from reference TRBV19 and TRBJ2-7): DGGITQSPKYLFRKEGQNVTLSCEQNLNHDAMYWYRQDPGQGLRLIYYSQIVNDFQKGDIAEGYSVSREKKESFPLTVTSAQKNPTAFYLCASRAQGGTGEQYFGPGTRLTVT.

The rearrangement uses TRBV7-2 and TRBJ1-2; 10 nucleotides line up with TRBD1. Germline V gives CDR1 SGHTA, CDR2 FQGNSA. The CDR3 has 16 residues. V dropped 1 base and J dropped 8; count of bases not matched to a gene: 10. The CDR3 region has the DNA TGTGCCAGCAGCTTAGGGGGACAGGGGACCACCAAGGGCTACACCTTC. This translates into CASSLGGQGTTKGYTF.